This passage covers 10 T cell receptor beta chains from one sample sequenced in a study of control samples from healthy donors and cancer patients. Measured with immunoSEQ multiplex PCR; TCRdb has only the in-frame clones, and not every one. The sample lists 100,000 to 150,000 clones, 89% occurring once. The sequenced sample was blood. The receptors come from a man aged 50 or older in good health.

This clone has just one count. The chain recombines TRBV6-1 with TRBJ1-1, with TRBD1 matching 7 bases. The CDR3 is 14 amino acids. Trimming cost V 2 bases and J 4 bases; bases outside gene matches: 4. The germline CDR1 and CDR2 sequences are MNHNS and SASEGT. The CDR3 nucleotides are TGTGCCAGCAGTGAACAGGGGGGGCCCACTGAAGCTTTCTTT. Translating gives CASSEQGGPTEAFF.

This clone appeared a single time. The chain has TRBV15 and TRBJ2-4; D is perhaps TRBD2 (5 bases). V gave up 5 bases and J gave up 1 base, with 12 bases separating them. The CDR3 runs to 15 residues. The germline CDR1 and CDR2 sequences are LNHNV and YYDKDF (reference sequence). In DNA form, the CDR3 reads TGTGCCACCAGCTCCCCAACGGGGGCCAAAAACATTCAGTACTTC. Amino acid sequence: CATSSPTGAKNIQYF.

This sequence joins TRBV6-6 and TRBJ2-4; tentatively, D is TRBD1 or TRBD2 (6 bases each). Germline-derived CDR1 and CDR2 are MNHNY and SVGAGI (reference sequence). The CDR3 has 16 amino acids. V was cut by 0 bases and J by 2 bases, with 11 bases left in between. CDR3 coding DNA: TGTGCCAGCAGTTACTCGACCGGGGGCTCCAAAAACATTCAGTACTTC. Residues: CASSYSTGGSKNIQYF.

The rearrangement joins TRBV19 to TRBJ2-7; D assignment may be TRBD1 or TRBD2 (5 bases each). V shed 2 bases and J shed 0 bases, with 11 bases lying between them. The germline V gene has CDR1 LNHDA and CDR2 SQIVND (reference sequence). The CDR3 is made up of 15 amino acids. Here the CDR3 reads CASSIRGGSSYEQYF. The DNA for the CDR3 is TGTGCCAGTAGTATAAGGGGCGGGTCCTCCTACGAGCAGTACTTC.

This sequence joins TRBV30 and TRBJ1-6; D not resolved. Trimming took off 0 bases at V and 2 bases at J, with 5 bases between the two ends. The CDR3 is made up of 14 amino acids. Germline-derived CDR1 and CDR2 are GTSNPN and SVGIG (reference sequence). The CDR3 coding sequence is TGTGCCTGGAGTGTACGGCCCTATAATTCACCCCTCCACTTT. This sequence encodes CAWSVRPYNSPLHF.

The chain carries TRBV10-3 and TRBJ1-1, with D unresolved. V was clipped by 0 bases and J by 1 base, with 3 bases between them. Germline V gene data show CDR1 as ENHRY and CDR2 as SYGVKD. The CDR3 loop spans 13 amino acids. The CDR3, as DNA: TGTGCCATCAGTGAGTCGTGGAACACTGAAGCTTTCTTT. Amino acid sequence: CAISESWNTEAFF.

This rearrangement joins TRBV30 to TRBJ1-1; TRBD1 matches 8 bases. The CDR3 is 12 amino acids. Trimming took 4 bases from V and 10 from J; bases not matched to a gene: 8. Germline V lookup: CDR1 GTSNPN, CDR2 SVGIG (reference sequence). This CDR3 is CAWTRDRRGAFF. DNA for the CDR3: TGTGCCTGGACTAGGGACAGGAGGGGAGCTTTCTTT.

The chain couples TRBV6-2 or TRBV6-3 to TRBJ2-3; D is possibly TRBD1 or TRBD2 (6 bases each). Germline CDR1 and CDR2: MNHEY and SVGEGT. Trimming took 2 bases from V and 0 from J, leaving 21 bases between them. This CDR3 contains 19 residues. The CDR3 nucleotides read TGTGCCAGCAGTTACGAACGGGGGCGGACCCGTGGTAGCACAGATACGCAGTATTTT. Translating it yields CASSYERGRTRGSTDTQYF.

This chain uses TRBV10-3 with TRBJ1-1; 7 positions agree with TRBD1. Germline V gives CDR1 ENHRY, CDR2 SYGVKD. The CDR3 spans 16 residues. V shed 0 bases, J shed 2 bases, and the junction held 6 bases outside the gene matches. CDR3 sequence (DNA): TGTGCCATCAGTGAGTCGATAAGGGACAGAAACACTGAAGCTTTCTTT. It encodes CAISESIRDRNTEAFF.

This clone occurred once. The chain has TRBV2 and TRBJ2-7, with D possibly called TRBD1 or TRBD2 (5 bases each). CDR1 is SNHLY and CDR2 is FYNNEI in the germline V gene. Trimming cost V 6 bases and J 6 bases, with 12 bases left between them. The CDR3 consists of 12 residues. CDR3 bases: TGTGCCAGCAGGGGGACGGGCGGCGAGCAGTACTTC. This gives the protein CASRGTGGEQYF.